Listed here are 27 T cell receptor beta chains from one sample, sequenced in a study of early T cells in non-severe SARS-CoV-2 infection. MiXCR, applied by TCRdb to the 5' RACE reads, yields one record per CDR3 protein. In the table there are approximately 90,000 distinct CDR3 sequences, 9.5% to 11% of which are singletons. The source was whole blood, collected at baseline. All receptors come from an adult who was a healthcare worker with PCR-confirmed SARS-CoV-2 infection or an uninfected control (not recorded which).

The rearrangement links TRBV6-6 to TRBJ1-1, with D perhaps matching TRBD1 (6 bases). The V gene lost 5 bases and the J gene lost 3 bases, with 13 bases spanning the gap. This CDR3 is built from 14 residues. Germline lookup yields CDR1 MNHNY and CDR2 SVGAGI (reference sequence). In DNA, the CDR3 is TGTGCCAGCAGTCCGACAGGCTCCTACACTGAAGCTTTCTTT. Encoded protein: CASSPTGSYTEAFF.

The sample holds a few counts of this clonotype. The rearrangement uses TRBV27 and TRBJ1-2; 10 nucleotides match TRBD1. The germline gives CDR1 MNHEY, CDR2 SMNVEV (reference sequence). This CDR3 has 15 residues. J gave up 9 bases and V 1 base, and 8 bases lay outside the gene matches. The CDR3 reads CASSLFGTGDSSYTF. The CDR3, as DNA: TGTGCCAGCAGTTTATTCGGGACAGGGGATTCTAGCTACACCTTC.

There are many counts of this clonotype. This chain uses TRBV18 with TRBJ2-3, with D hard to call. Trimming left V 3 bases short and J 5 bases short, with 9 bases between. CDR1 and CDR2 from the germline V gene are KGHSH and LQKENI. CDR3 length equals 13 residues. The CDR3 coding sequence is TGTGCCAGCTCACCGATCCGTGTAGATACGCAGTATTTT. Encoded protein: CASSPIRVDTQYF.

In its sample, this clonotype was seen many times. The chain is built from TRBV12-3 or TRBV12-4 and TRBJ1-1; 7 positions agree with TRBD1. Trimming cost V 5 bases and J 4 bases; bases outside gene matches: 7. This CDR3 comprises 14 residues. The CDR3 here is CASSPDRPPTEAFF. The CDR3 DNA sequence: TGTGCCAGCAGTCCGGACAGGCCTCCCACTGAAGCTTTCTTT.

The rearrangement links TRBV19 to TRBJ2-6, with TRBD1 matching over 8 bases. After removal of 5 bases from V and 0 bases from J, the junction contained 9 bases not matched to a gene. The CDR3 is made up of 18 amino acids. The V gene's germline CDR1 is LNHDA and CDR2 SQIVND (reference sequence). DNA of the CDR3: TGTGCCAGTAGTTCCATCAGGGGACAGGACTCTGGGGCCAACGTCCTGACTTTC. This codes for CASSSIRGQDSGANVLTF.

V is TRBV29-1 and J is TRBJ2-3; D not certain. CDR1 is SQVTM and CDR2 is ANQGSEA in the germline V gene. V lost 1 base and J 6 bases, leaving 11 bases between the germline ends. The CDR3 spans 13 residues. This CDR3 reads CSVEGYSGDTQYF. The CDR3 DNA sequence: TGCAGCGTTGAAGGATATTCGGGTGATACGCAGTATTTT.

This sequence joins TRBV11-1 and TRBJ2-4; D is possibly TRBD1 or TRBD2 (5 bases each). The V gene's germline CDR1 is SGHAT and CDR2 FQDESV (reference sequence). V was cut by 5 bases and J by 6 bases, with 11 bases left in between. This CDR3 comprises 13 residues. Written as DNA, the CDR3 is TGTGCCAGCAGCCCCCGGGGCTTAAACATTCAGTACTTC. Translating gives CASSPRGLNIQYF.

This clonotype has at least ten counts. The gene calls are TRBV9 and TRBJ1-6; D unresolved. Germline assignment: CDR1 SGDLS and CDR2 YYNGEE. The CDR3 covers 15 residues. Deletions cut 1 base from V and 0 bases from J, with 5 bases between. DNA for the CDR3: TGTGCCAGCAGCGTACGGAGCTCCTATAATTCACCCCTCCACTTT. Translation gives CASSVRSSYNSPLHF.

This chain connects TRBV14 to TRBJ1-2; D ambiguous. Trimming pared 0 bases from V and 0 bases from J, leaving 11 bases between. The CDR3 loop spans 16 amino acids. From germline, CDR1 is SGHDN and CDR2 FVKESK. The CDR3 here is CASSQDGAVSNYGYTF. For the CDR3, the DNA is TGTGCCAGCAGCCAAGATGGTGCCGTTTCTAACTATGGCTACACCTTC.

As to this clonotype: A much larger clone is a single base away; this may be a read error. The chain has TRBV6-5 and TRBJ2-1; D call uncertain. There are 15 residues in the CDR3. Looked up from germline, CDR1 is MNHEY and CDR2 is SVGAGI. CDR3 sequence: CASGYAPSSYNEQFF. The CDR3 DNA follows: TGTGCCAGCGGTTACGCCCCTAGCTCCTACAATGAGCAGTTCTTC.

This clonotype is classed as medium-sized. J is TRBJ1-1 and V is TRBV3-1; 7 nucleotides align to TRBD1. The J segment lost 7 bases and the V segment lost 5 bases, leaving 10 bases of the junction unmatched. Germline CDR1 and CDR2: LGHDT and YNNKEL (reference sequence). The CDR3 extends over 14 amino acids. CDR3 DNA sequence: TGTGCCAGCAGCGCATCTGAACAGGGGTATGAAGCTTTCTTT. Translation: CASSASEQGYEAFF.

The chain is built from TRBV20-1 and TRBJ2-7; a weak D match, TRBD1 (5 bases). The CDR3 is 13 residues long. Per the germline V gene, CDR1 is DFQATT and CDR2 is SNEGSKA (reference sequence). V was shortened by 1 base and J by 3 bases, with 10 bases between the two germline ends. Here the CDR3 reads CSARVGPLYEQYF. CDR3 in DNA: TGCAGTGCTAGAGTGGGGCCACTCTACGAGCAGTACTTC.

This clonotype was recorded many times. The J gene is TRBJ2-7, the V gene TRBV4-1; weak D call: TRBD2 (5 bases). V was trimmed by 1 base and J by 2 bases, leaving 9 bases between them. Germline loops: CDR1 MGHRA, CDR2 YSYEKL. This CDR3 has 14 residues. The CDR3, as DNA: TGCGCCAGCAGCCAAGCGGGATCAACCTACGAGCAGTACTTC. Its protein is CASSQAGSTYEQYF.

This clonotype was detected only a few times. The gene calls are TRBV29-1 and TRBJ1-2; the D gene is possibly TRBD1 (5 bases). In germline, CDR1 is SQVTM, CDR2 ANQGSEA. V gave up 5 bases and J gave up 2 bases, with 9 bases separating them. This CDR3 spans 12 amino acids. The CDR3 is CSVTGPNYGYTF. The DNA for the CDR3 is TGCAGCGTTACAGGCCCGAACTATGGCTACACCTTC.

V and J are TRBV4-1 and TRBJ2-5; 8 bases map to TRBD2. CDR1 and CDR2 from the germline V gene are MGHRA and YSYEKL. The CDR3 has 14 residues. V dropped 4 bases and J dropped 5; count of bases not matched to a gene: 6. In DNA, the CDR3 is TGCGCCAGCAGCCTAAGCGGGAGTGGGGAGACCCAGTACTTC. Its translation is CASSLSGSGETQYF.

V gene TRBV7-3 combines with J gene TRBJ2-7; 13 nucleotides match TRBD2. The CDR3 has 13 residues. V was clipped by 4 bases and J by 7 bases; unmatched bases: 1. The germline gives CDR1 SGHTA, CDR2 FQGTGA. CDR3 sequence reads: CASSSGLAGEQYF. The CDR3 DNA follows: TGTGCCAGCAGCTCGGGACTAGCGGGGGAGCAGTACTTC. The whole variable domain, remainder taken from reference TRBV7-3 and TRBJ2-7, is GAGVSQTPSNKVTEKGKYVELRCDPISGHTALYWYRQSLGQGPEFLIYFQGTGAADDSGLPNDRFFAVRPEGSVSTLKIQRTERGDSAVYLCASSSGLAGEQYFGPGTRLTVT.

V and J are TRBV7-2 and TRBJ2-7; D remains ambiguous. Germline CDR1 reads SGHTA; CDR2 reads FQGNSA. V lost 5 bases to trimming and J lost 6 bases, with 11 bases between them. The CDR3 is made up of 12 amino acids. The CDR3 region is CASSPSSGEQYF. CDR3 nucleotide sequence: TGTGCCAGCAGCCCCTCCTCTGGCGAGCAGTACTTC.

This clonotype was detected many times. This chain connects TRBV6-6 to TRBJ2-7; D may be TRBD2 (7 bases). The V gene lost 0 bases and the J gene lost 2 bases, with 17 bases spanning the gap. The CDR3 is 17 residues long. CDR1 is MNHNY, CDR2 SVGAGI, per germline (reference sequence). CDR3 residues: CASSYSPKKRDTYEQYF. DNA of the CDR3: TGTGCCAGCAGTTACTCCCCGAAGAAGCGGGACACCTACGAGCAGTACTTC.

CDR3 nucleotide sequence: TGCAGCGTTGTAGGGGGGGGAGGTACTGAAGCTTTCTTT. This gives the protein CSVVGGGGTEAFF. This rearrangement joins TRBV29-1 to TRBJ1-1; maybe TRBD1 (6 bases). This CDR3 comprises 13 residues. Germline assignment: CDR1 SQVTM and CDR2 ANQGSEA. Trimming left V 4 bases short and J 5 bases short, with 14 bases between.

Ten or more counts support this clonotype. The chain carries TRBV20-1 and TRBJ2-2; D unresolved. This CDR3 has 13 residues. Germline values: CDR1 DFQATT, CDR2 SNEGSKA (reference sequence). Trimming took 5 bases from V and 3 from J, leaving 10 bases between them. CDR3 region: CSARVPYTGELFF. CDR3 DNA sequence: TGCAGTGCTCGGGTCCCCTACACCGGGGAGCTGTTTTTT.

V is TRBV3-1 and J is TRBJ2-1; D may be TRBD2 (5 bases). Trimming removed 1 base from V and 6 bases from J, with 13 bases in between. Germline V gives CDR1 LGHDT, CDR2 YNNKEL (reference sequence). This CDR3 has 15 amino acids. CDR3 coding DNA: TGTGCCAGCAGCCAAGCGGGAACCCGGAGCAATGAGCAGTTCTTC. It encodes CASSQAGTRSNEQFF.

The chain joins TRBV19 to TRBJ1-2, with 7 bases identical to TRBD1. V trimming: 7 bases; J trimming: 5 bases; junction bases outside the gene matches: 4. The CDR3 length is 12 residues. CDR1 and CDR2 (germline): LNHDA, SQIVND (reference sequence). In nucleotides, the CDR3 is TGTGCCAGTACCGACAGGGTATATGGCTACACCTTC. This sequence encodes CASTDRVYGYTF.

This clonotype came up many times. The V call is TRBV29-1, the J call TRBJ2-1, with 11 bases that match TRBD2. Germline CDR1 reads SQVTM; CDR2 reads ANQGSEA. With V trimmed by 8 bases and J by 4 bases, 7 bases remained unmatched. The CDR3 spans 14 residues. The CDR3 nucleotides are TGCAGCTTTCGACTAGCGGGAAAGTACAATGAGCAGTTCTTC. This translates into CSFRLAGKYNEQFF.

This clonotype showed up many times. The CDR3 bases are TGTGCCAGCAGCTTGGTGGCAGGGACCTACGAGCAGTACTTC. Translation: CASSLVAGTYEQYF. The genes are TRBV5-6 and TRBJ2-7; the D gene is possibly TRBD1 (5 bases). CDR1 SGHDT and CDR2 YYEEEE come from the germline V gene. V lost 0 bases to trimming and J lost 2 bases, with 9 bases between them. CDR3 length: 14 amino acids. Full variable domain (missing parts from reference TRBV5-6 and TRBJ2-7): DAGVTQSPTHLIKTRGQQVTLRCSPKSGHDTVSWYQQALGQGPQFIFQYYEEEERQRGNFPDRFSGHQFPNYSSELNVNALLLGDSALYLCASSLVAGTYEQYFGPGTRLTVT.

This clonotype was found many times. The gene calls are TRBV19 and TRBJ2-2; 9 bases match TRBD1. CDR3 length equals 15 residues. J lost 4 bases, V lost 7 bases, and 7 bases had no gene match. Per germline, CDR1 LNHDA and CDR2 SQIVND (reference sequence). CDR3 protein: CASIAGQGPTGELFF. CDR3 nucleotides: TGTGCCAGTATTGCCGGACAGGGGCCCACCGGGGAGCTGTTTTTT.

This clonotype appeared a few times. The chain uses TRBV19 and TRBJ1-4; TRBD1 matches 7 bases. Losses at the gene ends were 7 bases for V and 4 bases for J; bases not matched to a gene: 12. CDR1 is LNHDA and CDR2 is SQIVND in the germline V gene (reference sequence). The CDR3 covers 16 residues. Here the CDR3 DNA reads TGTGCCAGTACCCGTATTTGGGGACAGATTAATGAAAAACTGTTTTTT. The encoded protein is CASTRIWGQINEKLFF.

This clonotype has a count of ten or more. The chain employs TRBV29-1 and TRBJ2-7; D is undetermined. The CDR3 has 12 amino acids. Trimming removed 2 bases from V and 5 bases from J, with 10 bases in between. In germline, CDR1 is SQVTM, CDR2 ANQGSEA. CDR3 sequence (DNA): TGCAGCGTTGAAATGGATTTCGACGAGCAGTACTTC. Residues: CSVEMDFDEQYF.